Presented here are 20 T cell receptor beta chains from one specimen sequenced in a study of blood T cell repertoires in COVID-19 (dated by TCRdb to 2020 to 2022). The library was built by means of the immunoSEQ multiplex PCR assay. TCRdb mirrors the immuneACCESS table, restricted to in-frame sequences. Some clones are absent from its copies; in checked studies, under half trace to an unresolved V gene, and the reason for the others is unknown. The sample table records about 50,000 clones; 86% of these occur just once. Clones ranked in the top ten supply approximately 2.1% of the sample. The sequenced sample consisted of peripheral blood. The receptors here all came from a woman aged 60-75 years with acute or convalescent COVID-19.

The genes are TRBV5-5 and TRBJ1-1; 8 bases are shared with TRBD1. Germline CDR1 SGHKS, CDR2 YYEKEE (reference sequence). The CDR3 is 14 residues long. Trimming at V came to 4 bases and at J to 8 bases, leaving 10 bases not matched to a gene. The CDR3 here is CASSPSWTGLEAFF. CDR3 nucleotide sequence: TGTGCCAGCAGCCCTTCATGGACAGGGCTGGAAGCTTTCTTT.

With regard to this clone: At one end the junction does not follow the germline gene, possibly because of a read error. This chain uses TRBV7-7 with TRBJ1-1, with D possibly matching TRBD1 (5 bases). This CDR3 is built from 12 residues. CDR1 is SSHAT, CDR2 FNYEAQ, per germline (reference sequence). The CDR3 spells CASSLATVEAFF. The DNA for the CDR3 is TGTGCTAGCAGCTTAGCGACAGTCGAAGCTTTCTTT.

The genes are TRBV10-3 and TRBJ1-1; the match to TRBD1 covers 9 bases. This CDR3 is 16 amino acids long. CDR1 and CDR2 (germline): ENHRY, SYGVKD. Unmatched junction bases numbered 8, after V lost 3 bases and J lost 3 bases. The CDR3 bases are TGTGCCATCAGTGAAGGACAGGGGCTATGGGACACTGAAGCTTTCTTT. As protein: CAISEGQGLWDTEAFF.

The sample holds a few counts of this clone. The chain combines TRBV2 with TRBJ1-1; D perhaps matches TRBD1 (6 bases). The V gene's germline CDR1 is SNHLY and CDR2 FYNNEI. This CDR3 region has 15 residues. Trimming shortened V by 3 bases and J by 5 bases, and 16 bases separated the two germline ends. The CDR3, as DNA: TGTGCCAGCAGTGACCGGGCAGGGGCAGGAACTGAAGCTTTCTTT. The encoded protein is CASSDRAGAGTEAFF.

This chain connects TRBV30 to TRBJ1-1; a weak D match, TRBD1 (6 bases). The CDR3 sequence is 13 residues long. The V gene's germline CDR1 is GTSNPN and CDR2 SVGIG (reference sequence). The V gene lost 6 bases and the J gene lost 4 bases, with 15 bases spanning the gap. CDR3 sequence: CACHRDAGTEAFF. Written as DNA, the CDR3 is TGTGCCTGTCACAGGGACGCGGGCACTGAAGCTTTCTTT.

V is TRBV11-2 and J is TRBJ1-1; D ambiguous. CDR1 and CDR2 (germline): SGHAT, FQNNGV. This CDR3 region has 17 residues. Trimming shortened V by 1 base and J by 0 bases, and 15 bases separated the two germline ends. CDR3 nucleotides: TGTGCCAGCAGCTTAGTTTCGGGGTTGATCATGAACACTGAAGCTTTCTTT. As protein: CASSLVSGLIMNTEAFF.

The chain has TRBV4-2 and TRBJ2-3, with TRBD1 as a possible D gene (6 bases). The CDR3 loop spans 16 amino acids. The germline V gene encodes CDR1 LGHNA and CDR2 YNFKEQ. V was clipped by 1 base and J by 4 bases, with 15 bases between them. This CDR3 reads CASSQGAQGIADTQYF. DNA of the CDR3: TGTGCCAGCAGCCAAGGGGCACAGGGAATTGCAGATACGCAGTATTTT.

The J gene is TRBJ1-2, the V gene TRBV14; D is perhaps TRBD1 (5 bases). V was trimmed by 4 bases and J by 2 bases, leaving 8 bases between them. The CDR3 is 13 amino acids. Looked up from germline, CDR1 is SGHDN and CDR2 is FVKESK. CDR3 bases: TGTGCCAGCAGCCGGACACGAAACTATGGCTACACCTTC. Translating it yields CASSRTRNYGYTF. The variable domain in full, with the rest retrieved from reference TRBV14 and TRBJ1-2, is EAGVTQFPSHSVIEKGQTVTLRCDPISGHDNLYWYRRVMGKEIKFLLHFVKESKQDESGMPNNRFLAERTGGTYSTLKVQPAELEDSGVYFCASSRTRNYGYTFGSGTRLTVV.

The V gene is TRBV5-1, the J gene TRBJ1-1; the D gene is possibly TRBD1 (5 bases). The CDR3 runs 12 residues. CDR1 SGHRS and CDR2 YFSETQ come from the germline V gene. V was pared by 2 bases and J by 4 bases, with 6 bases between. The CDR3 loop is CASSFGGTEAFF. CDR3 DNA sequence: TGCGCCAGCAGCTTCGGGGGCACTGAAGCTTTCTTT.

V is TRBV6-5 and J is TRBJ1-1, with 7 bases aligning to TRBD1. The length of the CDR3 is 13 residues. V trimming: 6 bases; J trimming: 7 bases; junction bases outside the gene matches: 8. Germline-derived CDR1 and CDR2 are MNHEY and SVGAGI. DNA of the CDR3: TGTGCCAGCAGGACAGGGTATCCAATTGAAGCTTTCTTT. This sequence encodes CASRTGYPIEAFF.

The genes are TRBV5-6 and TRBJ2-5, with D possibly TRBD2 on 7 matching bases. There are 15 residues in the CDR3. CDR1 is SGHDT and CDR2 is YYEEEE in the germline V gene. V shed 5 bases and J shed 3 bases, with 17 bases lying between them. The CDR3 reads CASRPRGATKETQYF. CDR3 coding DNA: TGTGCCAGCAGGCCTCGGGGGGCCACGAAAGAGACCCAGTACTTC.

This sequence joins TRBV19 and TRBJ2-2; 7 bases map to TRBD1. The CDR3 is 15 amino acids. V lost 3 bases to trimming and J lost 4 bases; unmatched junction nucleotides: 5. The germline gives CDR1 LNHDA, CDR2 SQIVND (reference sequence). In DNA form, the CDR3 reads TGTGCCAGTAGTATGGATACAGGGGTCACCGGGGAGCTGTTTTTT. Its translation: CASSMDTGVTGELFF.

The V gene is TRBV9, the J gene TRBJ2-3; 14 bases map to TRBD2. V lost 9 bases, J lost 5 bases, and 8 bases stayed unmatched. The CDR3 loop spans 15 amino acids. In germline, CDR1 is SGDLS, CDR2 YYNGEE. The CDR3 loop reads CATGPGTSGGDTQYF. For the CDR3, the DNA is TGTGCCACCGGCCCCGGGACTAGCGGGGGAGATACGCAGTATTTT.

The chain is built from TRBV30 and TRBJ1-2; the D gene is possibly TRBD1 (5 bases). Germline CDR1 and CDR2: GTSNPN and SVGIG (reference sequence). V lost 2 bases and J lost 4, with 14 bases in between. The CDR3 totals 14 residues. CDR3 amino acids: CAWSLLGGSYGYTF. CDR3 sequence (DNA): TGTGCCTGGAGTTTGCTCGGGGGTAGCTATGGCTACACCTTC.

The chain combines TRBV2 with TRBJ2-7, with D possibly being TRBD1 (6 bases). Trimming left V 6 bases short and J 0 bases short, with 12 bases between. Germline V gene data show CDR1 as SNHLY and CDR2 as FYNNEI. This CDR3 is 14 amino acids long. The CDR3: CASRLTGSSYEQYF. The DNA of the CDR3 is TGTGCCAGCAGACTAACAGGGAGCTCCTACGAGCAGTACTTC.

The chain carries TRBV6-5 and TRBJ2-2; D remains ambiguous. The V end was cut by 7 bases, the J end by 5 bases, with 11 bases between. Germline CDR1 is MNHEY and CDR2 is SVGAGI. This CDR3 region has 13 residues. The CDR3 nucleotides are TGTGCCAGCAATTCAATAACAACCGGGGAGCTGTTTTTT. Translation gives CASNSITTGELFF.

The chain recombines TRBV2 with TRBJ1-6; 8 positions match TRBD1. Germline V gene lookup returns CDR1 SNHLY and CDR2 FYNNEI. CDR3 size: 15 residues. The J segment lost 10 bases and the V segment lost 5 bases, leaving 10 bases of the junction unmatched. The CDR3 DNA follows: TGTGCCAGCAGTCTTCGAGGACAGGGTGGATCACCCCTCCACTTT. Translated: CASSLRGQGGSPLHF. The whole variable domain, remainder taken from reference TRBV2 and TRBJ1-6, is EPEVTQTPSHQVTQMGQEVILRCVPISNHLYFYWYRQILGQKVEFLVSFYNNEISEKSEIFDDQFSVERPDGSNFTLKIRSTKLEDSAMYFCASSLRGQGGSPLHFGNGTRLTVT.

The chain recombines TRBV19 with TRBJ2-1; possible D gene TRBD2, 5 bases. The V end was cut by 7 bases, the J end by 0 bases, with 16 bases between. The CDR3 covers 16 residues. The V gene's germline CDR1 is LNHDA and CDR2 SQIVND (reference sequence). CDR3 loop: CASTGRGPSSYNEQFF. The CDR3, as DNA: TGTGCCAGTACCGGACGGGGTCCGAGCTCCTACAATGAGCAGTTCTTC.

V gene TRBV3-1 (or the pseudogene TRBV3-2) combines with J gene TRBJ1-4; TRBD1 matches at 7 bases. Germline-derived CDR1 and CDR2 are LGHDT and YNNKEL (reference sequence). V lost 3 bases and J lost 3; bases outside the gene matches: 4. The CDR3 length is 15 residues. CDR3 sequence (DNA): TGTGCCAGCAGCCAGAGACAGGGCTCTAATGAAAAACTGTTTTTT. Encoded protein: CASSQRQGSNEKLFF.

This sequence joins TRBV11-2 and TRBJ2-3; 13 positions agree with TRBD2. The CDR3 covers 18 residues. The J segment lost 7 bases and the V segment lost 2 bases, leaving 12 bases of the junction unmatched. Germline V gives CDR1 SGHAT, CDR2 FQNNGV. CDR3 sequence: CASSLRGTPGLAGNTQYF. CDR3 DNA: TGTGCCAGCAGCTTAAGGGGGACTCCGGGACTAGCGGGAAATACGCAGTATTTT.